This T cell receptor (beta chain) was found in a study of shared clonotypes between healthy human individuals. Whole-study findings and limits: Sampling used blood alone; tissue repertoires probably differ.

Splitting the CD4+ cells yielded a CD45RA+ naive subset and a CD45RA-negative memory subset. The assay ran at deep level. TCRdb's copy holds only in-frame clones and misses some; the assay was immunoSEQ multiplex PCR. The data contain over a million clones, approximately 96% of them seen just once; the ten biggest clones take up roughly 1.1%. About this clone: Antigen: not known.

Sequencing input: naive CD4+ T cells sorted from blood. Noted subset: CD45RA+ positively selected. This clonotype was obtained from a man between 25 and 39 years old in good health.

CDR3 amino acids: CASSPPWGQGAPNYGYTF. The CDR3 nucleotides read TGTGCCAGCTCACCACCTTGGGGACAGGGGGCACCTAACTATGGCTACACCTTC. The chain combines TRBV18 with TRBJ1-2; 12 bases match TRBD1. The germline V gene has CDR1 KGHSH and CDR2 LQKENI. V shed 0 bases and J 0 bases; nucleotides not matched to a gene: 5. The CDR3 extends over 18 amino acids.